This T cell receptor (beta chain) comes out of a study of cytomegalovirus exposure and HLA in healthy donors. Study findings and constraints: Most observed TCR sequences were rare, whereas some public TCRs were detected in many donors. The authors enumerated 164 TCR beta chains as linked to cytomegalovirus. Reports indicated that the classifier achieved high specificity and sensitivity in diagnosing cytomegalovirus status.

This clone appeared a single time. Antigen specificity is unknown. Measured with immunoSEQ multiplex PCR; TCRdb has only the in-frame clones, and not every one. The sample consists of roughly 200,000 clones, approximately 89% of them appearing once. The sequenced sample was PBMCs. This TCR was sampled from a man aged 25 to 40 in good health and CMV-seropositive.

This CDR3 reads CASSAGTGGHTEAFF. CDR3 DNA sequence: TGTGCCAGCAGTGCCGGGACAGGGGGCCACACTGAAGCTTTCTTT. The chain links TRBV9 to TRBJ1-1; 12 bases match TRBD1. Germline V gene sequence: CDR1 SGDLS, CDR2 YYNGEE. The V and J ends lost 5 bases and 3 bases, in that order; junction bases with no gene match: 5. The CDR3 is 15 amino acids.